These 10 T cell receptor beta chains came from one sample sequenced in a study of cytomegalovirus exposure and HLA in healthy donors. Amplification used 60 Vbeta primers and 13 Jbeta primers. Measured with immunoSEQ multiplex PCR; TCRdb has only the in-frame clones, and not every one. Reported are almost 45,000 clones; the ten largest clones contain 8% to 10%. Sequenced material: PBMCs. The receptors originated from a male donor in good health and CMV-seronegative.

In the case of this clone: Distinct nucleotide sequences in the sample also encode this CDR3. The CDR3 DNA reads TGTGCCAGCAGTTTGAGTGGTGAAGCTTTCTTT. Its translation is CASSLSGEAFF. The chain has TRBV6-5 and TRBJ1-1; D not resolved. V shed 4 bases and J shed 7 bases, with 7 bases lying between them. Germline values: CDR1 MNHEY, CDR2 SVGAGI. The CDR3 is 11 amino acids.

The CDR3 coding sequence is TGTGCCAGCAGCCCCAAGGGGCAGCGGGAGGGTGCCGGGGAGCTGTTTTTT. Translated: CASSPKGQREGAGELFF. The chain couples TRBV7-2 to TRBJ2-2; 10 bases fit TRBD2. Germline values: CDR1 SGHTA, CDR2 FQGNSA. J was trimmed by 6 bases and V by 5 bases; bases with no gene match: 12. The CDR3 loop spans 17 amino acids.

V gene TRBV7-9 combines with J gene TRBJ2-1; the match to TRBD2 covers 13 bases. The junction had 9 bases not matched to a gene; V was cut back by 6 bases and J by 7 bases. Germline values: CDR1 SEHNR, CDR2 FQNEAQ (reference sequence). This CDR3 has 16 amino acids. The DNA for the CDR3 is TGTGCCAGCAGGCCCACTAGCGGGAGGGGTGTAAATGAGCAGTTCTTC. Amino acid sequence: CASRPTSGRGVNEQFF.

The CDR3 region has the DNA TGCGCCAGCAGTGAGGTGGGGGGGCCTAAGGATCGGGATCAGCCCCAGCATTTT. This sequence encodes CASSEVGGPKDRDQPQHF. The chain combines TRBV10-1 with TRBJ1-5, with D possibly TRBD1 on 6 matching bases. CDR1 WNHNN and CDR2 SYGVQD come from the germline V gene (reference sequence). The length of the CDR3 is 18 residues. Trimming cost V 2 bases and J 5 bases, with 22 bases left between them.

V and J are TRBV18 and TRBJ2-5; 7 nucleotides match TRBD2. This CDR3 is built from 15 residues. Germline V lookup: CDR1 KGHSH, CDR2 LQKENI. With V trimmed by 3 bases and J by 7 bases, 11 bases remained unmatched. The chain's CDR3 is CASSPALAGGGTQYF. Here the CDR3 DNA reads TGTGCCAGCTCACCTGCCTTAGCGGGCGGGGGGACCCAGTACTTC.

The chain has TRBV27 and TRBJ2-5, with 11 positions matching TRBD2. With V trimmed by 4 bases and J by 5 bases, 9 bases remained unmatched. This CDR3 is 16 amino acids long. Germline lookup yields CDR1 MNHEY and CDR2 SMNVEV (reference sequence). CDR3 loop: CASSSTSGRGEETQYF. The CDR3 DNA sequence: TGTGCCAGCAGTTCCACTAGCGGGAGAGGGGAGGAGACCCAGTACTTC.

The chain couples TRBV30 to TRBJ1-1; D gene uncertain. The CDR3 contains 14 residues. V gave up 2 bases and J gave up 3 bases, with 13 bases separating them. Germline V gene sequence: CDR1 GTSNPN, CDR2 SVGIG (reference sequence). The CDR3 DNA follows: TGTGCCTGGAGTCCTTTAATGGGAGACACTGAAGCTTTCTTT. The encoded protein is CAWSPLMGDTEAFF.

This chain connects TRBV5-1 to TRBJ2-3, with D tentatively TRBD2 (6 bases). Germline V gives CDR1 SGHRS, CDR2 YFSETQ. Trimming left V 3 bases short and J 2 bases short, with 19 bases between. The CDR3 is made up of 17 amino acids. CDR3 region: CASSSRGSGVVTDTQYF. The DNA of the CDR3 is TGCGCCAGCAGCTCCAGAGGTTCGGGAGTCGTCACAGATACGCAGTATTTT.

The V call is TRBV19, the J call TRBJ1-1; possible D gene TRBD1, 5 bases. Trimming removed 5 bases from V and 6 bases from J, with 13 bases in between. The CDR3 runs to 13 residues. The germline V gene encodes CDR1 LNHDA and CDR2 SQIVND (reference sequence). CDR3 nucleotide sequence: TGTGCCAGTAGTTGGGGGACTTCGGCTGAAGCTTTCTTT. Translation: CASSWGTSAEAFF.

This sequence joins TRBV2 and TRBJ2-2; D is undetermined. Germline lookup yields CDR1 SNHLY and CDR2 FYNNEI. The CDR3 loop spans 14 amino acids. Trimming pared 8 bases from V and 2 bases from J, leaving 12 bases between. The CDR3 protein is CASLIQFNTGELFF. Here the CDR3 DNA reads TGTGCCAGCCTTATTCAGTTTAACACCGGGGAGCTGTTTTTT.